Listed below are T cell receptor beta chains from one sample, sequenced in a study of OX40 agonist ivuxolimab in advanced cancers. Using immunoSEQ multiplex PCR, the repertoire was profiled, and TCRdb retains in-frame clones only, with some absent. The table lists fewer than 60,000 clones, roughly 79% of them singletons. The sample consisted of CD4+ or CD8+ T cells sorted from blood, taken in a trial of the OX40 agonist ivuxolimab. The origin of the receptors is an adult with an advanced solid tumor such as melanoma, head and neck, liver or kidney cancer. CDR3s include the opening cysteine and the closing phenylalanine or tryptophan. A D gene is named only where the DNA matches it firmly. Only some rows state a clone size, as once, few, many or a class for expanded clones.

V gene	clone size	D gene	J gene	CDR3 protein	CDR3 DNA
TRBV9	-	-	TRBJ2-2	CASSVDVEAGELFF	TGTGCCAGCAGCGTAGATGTAGAGGCCGGGGAGCTGTTTTTT
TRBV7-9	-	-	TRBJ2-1	CASSLRGFRHNEQFF	TGTGCCAGCAGCTTACGGGGGTTTAGACACAATGAGCAGTTCTTC
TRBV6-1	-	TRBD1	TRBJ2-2	CASRGDDRAGELFF	TGTGCCAGCAGGGGAGATGACAGGGCCGGGGAGCTGTTTTTT
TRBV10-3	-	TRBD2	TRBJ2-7	CAISESLAGPSSYEQYF	TGTGCCATCAGTGAGTCCCTAGCGGGGCCGAGCTCCTACGAGCAGTACTTC
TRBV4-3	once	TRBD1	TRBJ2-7	CASSQDPRDRGYEQYF	TGCGCCAGCAGCCAAGATCCTAGGGACAGGGGCTACGAGCAGTACTTC
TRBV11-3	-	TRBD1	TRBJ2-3	CASSLYVLGQPSTDTQYF	TGTGCCAGCAGCCTGTATGTTTTGGGACAGCCTAGCACAGATACGCAGTATTTT
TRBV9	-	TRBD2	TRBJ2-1	CASSVPSGSSYNEQFF	TGTGCCAGCAGCGTCCCTAGCGGGAGTTCCTACAATGAGCAGTTCTTC
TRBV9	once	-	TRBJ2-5	CASSATSQETQYF	TGTGCCAGCAGCGCAACTAGTCAAGAGACCCAGTACTTC
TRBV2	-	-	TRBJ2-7	CASSESATPYYEQYF	TGTGCCAGCAGTGAATCTGCCACTCCCTACTACGAGCAGTACTTC
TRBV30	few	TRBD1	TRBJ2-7	CAWSYGTAYEQYF	TGTGCCTGGTCATACGGGACAGCCTACGAGCAGTACTTC
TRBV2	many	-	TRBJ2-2	CASRVEDTGELFF	TGTGCCAGCAGGGTCGAGGACACCGGGGAGCTGTTTTTT
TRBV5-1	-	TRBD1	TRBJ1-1	CASSPGEDRMNTEAFF	TGCGCCAGCAGCCCCGGTGAGGACAGGATGAACACTGAAGCTTTCTTT
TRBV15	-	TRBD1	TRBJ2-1	CATSRTLWTGNNEQFF	TGTGCCACCAGCAGAACCCTTTGGACAGGTAACAATGAGCAGTTCTTC
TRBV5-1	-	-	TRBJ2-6	CASSFYLTRIKTSGANVLTF	TGCGCCAGCAGCTTCTACCTGACCAGAATTAAAACCTCTGGGGCCAACGTCCTGACTTTC
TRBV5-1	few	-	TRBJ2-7	CASSLELSLGDEQYF	TGCGCCAGCAGCTTGGAACTTTCTTTGGGGGACGAGCAGTACTTC
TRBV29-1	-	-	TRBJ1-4	CSVEGTANEKLFF	TGCAGCGTTGAGGGGACGGCTAATGAAAAACTGTTTTTT
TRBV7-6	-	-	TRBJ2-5	CASSLARAETQYF	TGTGCCAGCAGCTTAGCCAGAGCGGAGACCCAGTACTTC
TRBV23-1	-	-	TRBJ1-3	CASSQRSGRSGNTIYF	TGCGCCAGCAGTCAAAGGTCAGGGAGGTCTGGAAACACCATATATTTT